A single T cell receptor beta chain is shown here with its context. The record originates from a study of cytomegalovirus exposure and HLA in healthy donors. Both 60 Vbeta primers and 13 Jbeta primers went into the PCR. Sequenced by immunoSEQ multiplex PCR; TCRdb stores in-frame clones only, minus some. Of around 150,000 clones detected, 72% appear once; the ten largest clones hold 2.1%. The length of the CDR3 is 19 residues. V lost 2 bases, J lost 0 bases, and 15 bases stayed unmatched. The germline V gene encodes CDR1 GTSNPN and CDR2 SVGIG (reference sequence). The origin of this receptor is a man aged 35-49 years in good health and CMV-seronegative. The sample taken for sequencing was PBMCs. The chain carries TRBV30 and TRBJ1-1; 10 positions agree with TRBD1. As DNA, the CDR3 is TGTGCCTGGAGTAATATTTGGGGACAGGGGCTTCACTTGAACACTGAAGCTTTCTTT. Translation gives CAWSNIWGQGLHLNTEAFF.